Described below is a single TCR beta chain sequence and its context. It has no known antigen specificity. Qualities for individual bases were not recorded, and no much larger clone is one base off. The cohort consisted of approximately 670 healthy bone marrow donors. At the time of sampling, every cohort member was nominally healthy, though immune exposures that went unrecorded were likely present. The donor tested CMV seropositive, placing the donor among the 290 or so seropositive members of the cohort. Each donor provided a peripheral blood sample, and peripheral blood mononuclear cells were used for TCR beta sequencing. Genomic DNA was extracted from the blood cell samples with the Qiagen DNeasy Blood Extraction Kit. This record comes from a study of cytomegalovirus exposure and HLA in healthy donors (TCRdb year 2017). About the full investigation: An earlier analysis of 587 of the donors reported about 260 Gb of sequence data and 95 million to 140 million unique TCR beta sequences obtained from around 180 million T cells. To predict cytomegalovirus infection status, the study combined high-throughput TCR immunosequencing, statistical association of individual TCRs with disease status, and machine learning. All discovery cohort repertoires had been generated using a single sequencing platform. To study patterns of TCR occurrence, a later analysis re-analyzed previously published TCR beta repertoires from just over 650 donors and added high-resolution HLA genotyping. A later genetic analysis took genome-wide SNP genotypes for about three fifths of the 666 donors and used that subset as a discovery cohort. Typing coverage varied by locus: roughly 629-640 donors for A, B, C, DRB1 and DQB1; some 520 for DQA1; more than 600 for DPA1; 450 to 480 for DPB1. Because of strong linkage in the cohort, a handful of DR-DQ haplotypes were treated as single units for association and clustering. The aim of the study was to test whether cataloging public T cell receptors could identify signatures of past pathogen exposure. In an earlier analysis of 500 to 650 of the donors, high-throughput TCR beta sequencing was used to judge whether each TCR beta V gene segment behaved as functional or pseudogenic. Across some 400 genotyped donors of the cohort, an average of roughly 250,000 unique TCR beta nucleotide sequences per donor were sequenced, and 15% to 20% of those sequences were non-productive. In the later analysis, no new phenotypic data were used to find candidate immune exposures; instead, reliance was placed on TCR beta sequences and their occurrence across donors. HLA typing covered class I and class II loci at four-digit resolution. In addition to the first cohort of roughly 670 subjects, a separate validation cohort of approximately 130 different subjects was used. Of the 350 to 400 genotyped donors, around 81% fell in the genetic ancestry cluster associated with self-reported Caucasian donors. Using immunosequencing, the study profiled T cell repertoires from 666 subjects and related those repertoires to cytomegalovirus serostatus. An early release that covered approximately 600 HLA-typed donors contained around 300 gigabases of sequencing data and approximately 85 million unique TCR sequences. Alongside the repertoire data, information on donor age, sex, ethnicity and CMV serostatus was compiled.

Receptors were amplified or captured by the immunoSEQ multiplex PCR assay. For the multiplex PCR, a mixture combining 60 forward primers for TCR Vbeta segments and 13 reverse primers for TCR Jbeta segments was used. Amplification of the CDR3 region of rearranged TCR beta genes was performed with a multiplex PCR assay on genomic DNA. The Illumina HiSeq System was used to sequence the amplified TCR beta libraries as 87-base-pair reads. The original pipeline was this. A later analysis tallied roughly 78 million unique TCR beta chains across the 550 to 850 repertoires, and approximately 9.9 million of those chains were shared by two or more donors. Raw reads were error-corrected and collapsed into unique sequences by a nearest-neighbor algorithm in which closely related sequences were merged to remove PCR and sequencing errors. CDR3 sequences were aligned to IMGT reference sequences to assign V, D and J gene segments. For a sequence to be retained, at least a six-nucleotide match to both a V gene segment and a J gene segment was required. A rearrangement was called productive if the CDR3 had no stop codons and remained in frame with V and J, and every other rearrangement was called non-productive. Following IMGT convention, CDR3 was defined as the stretch from the second conserved V-encoded cysteine up to the conserved J-encoded phenylalanine. The earlier analysis of about 560 of the donors excluded any sequence lacking an unambiguous match to a single V gene segment. An earlier analysis of a few hundred of the donors called V segments functional above 56.7% productive rearrangements and segregating when the between-donor standard deviation exceeded 5%. A statistical classification framework was developed to diagnose cytomegalovirus status using the catalog of TCR beta chain sequences. A later analysis assigned V and J genes by comparing TCR nucleotide sequences with IMGT/GENE-DB human TR gene sequences. The TCRdist pipeline was used in a later analysis to assign CDR3 sequences and most-parsimonious VDJ recombination scenarios. In a later analysis, each TCR beta chain was defined by its CDR3 amino acid sequence together with its V-gene family, and reads without a unique V-gene family were excluded. To address suspected cross-contamination and a sequencing artifact, a later analysis removed over 500 highly shared, low-generation-probability nucleotide sequences. In a later analysis, a clonal expansion index for each public chain was calculated from normalized within-repertoire ranks of inferred template counts. In a later analysis, generation probabilities were computed using a VDJ recombination model fitted to out-of-frame rearrangements, and the results were checked against IGoR. In a later analysis, hypergeometric tests were used to score TCR-TCR, TCR-HLA and TCR-CMV co-occurrence, with a repertoire-size bias correction applied to TCR pairs. False discovery rates were estimated in a later analysis by permuting HLA or CMV assignments 20 times. In a later analysis, co-occurring TCRs were grouped using DBSCAN, and TCRdist sequence similarity was added for clustering within HLA-allele-positive subsets. Repertoires with fewer than 30,000 or more than 120,000 public chains were left out of co-occurrence clustering, as were a handful of repertoires with anomalous nucleotide sharing. TCRdb limited this immuneACCESS table to in-frame rearrangements with V and J called. A share of clones is missing; checked studies link under half to unresolved V genes, and the rest is unexplained. D and trimming come from the DNA, and the V and J calls and clone size come from that table. This sample is represented by about 130,000 clones; 73% of them were singletons. The ten largest clonotypes hold around 4.8% of the sample.

What the work shows at the level of the full study, not this receptor alone: Some IMGT-functional V segments, including TRBV6-2 and TRBV6-3, could not be told apart with the 87-base-pair reads, so those segments were excluded. The classifier was reported to diagnose cytomegalovirus status with high specificity and sensitivity in both the original and validation cohorts. Specific HLA alleles were associated with some 15,000 TCR beta sequences at a false discovery rate of 0.05 in a later analysis. When HLA alleles, especially DR and DQ, strongly co-occurred, TCR associations were difficult to assign to individual alleles. The cohort was sequenced for TCR beta chains only, and without alpha or paired-chain data the features that could be detected were limited. Broadly in line with IMGT annotations, most TCR beta V segments showed up in productive rearrangements about 87% or about 30% of the time in an earlier analysis of several hundred of the donors. Because HLA typing was missing for some donors at each locus, association tests included only the typed subset. The authors suggested that the approach could potentially be generalized to other disease states and immunological phenotypes. A later analysis found that most CMV-associated TCR beta chains appeared HLA-restricted, with HLA associations seemingly driven largely by CMV exposure. V-gene and J-gene trimming of TCR beta chains was associated with a missense DCLRE1C variant in a later genetic analysis, and the association was replicated in an independent cohort. Across donors, most TCR sequences were observed very rarely, whereas some public TCRs were present in many individuals. In vitro tests confirmed that a few of the cytomegalovirus-associated TCR beta chains recognize cytomegalovirus antigens. Roughly 17 rarely observed V segments, including chromosome 9 orphons, were excluded from the earlier analysis of 550 to 700 of the donors because counts were too low. In a later analysis, HLA-associated TCR beta chains showed more clonal expansion and lower generation probabilities than non-associated chains that were equally common. In a later analysis, several top co-occurrence clusters were reported to appear linked to parvovirus B19, influenza, CMV and Epstein-Barr virus. The study listed approximately 160 TCR beta chains as associated with cytomegalovirus. Correlated functional status among segregating V segments might be attributable to linkage disequilibrium, but an unknown experimental factor could not be ruled out. In a later genetic analysis, fewer N-insertions in productive TCRs were reported among donors in an Asian-associated ancestry cluster than the 666-donor mean. A further reported finding was that TCR beta sequences accurately predicted the HLA-A and HLA-B alleles for most subjects in the first cohort. Immune exposure information for the cohort was limited to CMV serostatus. A cluster of highly shared sequence variants was judged likely to represent a technical artifact of the sequencing pipeline. A later analysis found that TCR association rates varied across HLA loci, with DRB1 alleles showing the most associated TCRs and HLA-C alleles the fewest. The presence/absence analyses assumed that sequencing depth was roughly uniform across donors, and that assumption may not be true.

The CDR1 and CDR2 encoded by the germline V gene are SGHTA and FQGNSA. V and J are trimmed by 8 bases and 3 bases, and the gene matches miss 11 bases of the junction. Counted from cysteine to phenylalanine, this CDR3 has 16 amino acids. The kept DNA is CDR3 alone, 48 bases in frame from the first base. This clonotype was obtained from a man aged 55 to 70 in good health and CMV-seropositive. The chain uses TRBV7-2 and TRBJ2-2, and 8 bases in between align with TRBD2. The sample consisted of PBMCs. The CDR3 protein sequence reads: CASRGGATDDTGELFF. The nucleotides are TGTGCCAGCCGGGGGGGTGCGACCGACGACACCGGGGAGCTGTTTTTT.